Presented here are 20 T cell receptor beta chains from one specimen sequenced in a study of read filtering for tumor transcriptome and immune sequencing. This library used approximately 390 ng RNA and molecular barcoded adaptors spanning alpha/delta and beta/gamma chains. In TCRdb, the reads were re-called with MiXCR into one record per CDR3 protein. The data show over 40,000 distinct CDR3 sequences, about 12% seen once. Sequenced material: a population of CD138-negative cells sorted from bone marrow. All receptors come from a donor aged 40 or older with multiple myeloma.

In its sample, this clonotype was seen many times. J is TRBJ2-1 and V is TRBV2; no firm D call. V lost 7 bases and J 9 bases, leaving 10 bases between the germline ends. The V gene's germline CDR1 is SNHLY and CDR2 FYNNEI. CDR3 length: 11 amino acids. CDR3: CASNRMGEQFF. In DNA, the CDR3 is TGTGCCAGCAATAGGATGGGTGAGCAGTTCTTC.

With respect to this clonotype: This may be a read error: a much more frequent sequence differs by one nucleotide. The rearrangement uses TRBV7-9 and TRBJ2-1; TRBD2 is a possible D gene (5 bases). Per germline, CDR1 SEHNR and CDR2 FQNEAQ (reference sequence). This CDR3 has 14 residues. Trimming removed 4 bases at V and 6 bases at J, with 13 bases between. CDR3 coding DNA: TGTGCCAGCAGCTCCGGGGAAGTCGGCAATGAGCAGTTCTTC. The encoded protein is CASSSGEVGNEQFF. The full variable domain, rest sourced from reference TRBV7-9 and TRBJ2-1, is DTGVSQNPRHKITKRGQNVTFRCDPISEHNRLYWYRQTLGQGPEFLTYFQNEAQLEKSRLLSDRFSAERPKGSFSTLEIQRTEQGDSAMYLCASSSGEVGNEQFFGPGTRLTVL.

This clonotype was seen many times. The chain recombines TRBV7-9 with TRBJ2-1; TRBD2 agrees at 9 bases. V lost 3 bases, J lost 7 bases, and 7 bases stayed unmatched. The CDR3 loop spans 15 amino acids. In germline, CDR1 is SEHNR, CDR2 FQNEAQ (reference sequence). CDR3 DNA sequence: TGTGCCAGCAGCTTTCGTACTAGCGGGCTGAATGAGCAGTTCTTC. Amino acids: CASSFRTSGLNEQFF. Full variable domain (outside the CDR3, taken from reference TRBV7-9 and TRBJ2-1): DTGVSQNPRHKITKRGQNVTFRCDPISEHNRLYWYRQTLGQGPEFLTYFQNEAQLEKSRLLSDRFSAERPKGSFSTLEIQRTEQGDSAMYLCASSFRTSGLNEQFFGPGTRLTVL.

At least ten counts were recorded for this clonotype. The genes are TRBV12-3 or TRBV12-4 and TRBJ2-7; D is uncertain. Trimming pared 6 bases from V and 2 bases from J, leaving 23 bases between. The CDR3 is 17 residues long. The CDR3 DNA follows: TGTGCCAGCAGCTTCCCAGCCCAAGTGGAGCCTACCTACGAGCAGTACTTC. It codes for CASSFPAQVEPTYEQYF.

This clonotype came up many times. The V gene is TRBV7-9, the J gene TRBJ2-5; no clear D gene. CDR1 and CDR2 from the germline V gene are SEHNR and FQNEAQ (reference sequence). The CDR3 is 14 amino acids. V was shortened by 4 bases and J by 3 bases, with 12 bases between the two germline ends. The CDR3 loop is CASSSTVVKETQYF. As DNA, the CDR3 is TGTGCCAGCAGCTCCACAGTGGTTAAAGAGACCCAGTACTTC.

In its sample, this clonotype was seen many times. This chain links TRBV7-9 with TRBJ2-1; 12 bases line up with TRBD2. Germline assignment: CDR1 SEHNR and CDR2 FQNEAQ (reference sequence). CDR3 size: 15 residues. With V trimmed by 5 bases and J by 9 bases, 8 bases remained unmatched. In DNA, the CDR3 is TGTGCCAGCAGCCCGCGACTAGCGGGAGCGGTTGAGCAGTTCTTC. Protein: CASSPRLAGAVEQFF.

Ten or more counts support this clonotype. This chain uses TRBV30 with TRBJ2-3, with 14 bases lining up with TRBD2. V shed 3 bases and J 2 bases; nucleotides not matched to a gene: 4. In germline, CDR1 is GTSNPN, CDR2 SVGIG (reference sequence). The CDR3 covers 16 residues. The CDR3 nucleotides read TGTGCCTGGAGAGGGACTAGCGGGAGATTCACAGATACGCAGTATTTT. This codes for CAWRGTSGRFTDTQYF.

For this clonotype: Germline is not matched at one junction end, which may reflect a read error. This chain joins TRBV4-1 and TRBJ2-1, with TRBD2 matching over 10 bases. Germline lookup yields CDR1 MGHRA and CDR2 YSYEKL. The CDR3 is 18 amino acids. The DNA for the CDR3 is TGCGCCAGCAGCCAGGTCTGCCCACCGGGACTAGCGAACAAGGAGCAGTTCTTC. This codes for CASSQVCPPGLANKEQFF.

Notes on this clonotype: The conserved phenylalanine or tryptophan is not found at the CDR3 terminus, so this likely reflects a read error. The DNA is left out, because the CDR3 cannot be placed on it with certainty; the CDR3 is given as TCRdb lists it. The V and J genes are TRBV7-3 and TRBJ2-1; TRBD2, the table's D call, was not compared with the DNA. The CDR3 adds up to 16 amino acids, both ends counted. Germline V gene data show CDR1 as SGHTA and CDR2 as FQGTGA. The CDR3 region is CASSLEREGRRNERFS.

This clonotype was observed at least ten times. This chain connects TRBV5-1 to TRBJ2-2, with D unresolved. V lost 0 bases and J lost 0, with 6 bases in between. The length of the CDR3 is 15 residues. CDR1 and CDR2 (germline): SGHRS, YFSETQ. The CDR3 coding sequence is TGCGCCAGCAGCTTGGCACAGACGAACACCGGGGAGCTGTTTTTT. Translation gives CASSLAQTNTGELFF.

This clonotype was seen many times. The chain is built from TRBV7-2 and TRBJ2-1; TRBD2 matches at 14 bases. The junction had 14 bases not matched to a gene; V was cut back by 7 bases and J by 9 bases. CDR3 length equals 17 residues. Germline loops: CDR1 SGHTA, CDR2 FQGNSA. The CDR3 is CASTPISGTSGRGEQFF. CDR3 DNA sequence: TGTGCCAGCACCCCAATTTCCGGGACTAGCGGGAGAGGTGAGCAGTTCTTC.

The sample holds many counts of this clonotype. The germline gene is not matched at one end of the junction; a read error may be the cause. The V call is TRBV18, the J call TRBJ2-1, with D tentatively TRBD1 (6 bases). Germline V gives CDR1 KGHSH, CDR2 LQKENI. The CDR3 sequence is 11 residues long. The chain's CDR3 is CASSSGHEQSF. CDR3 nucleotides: TGTGCCAGCTCTTCGGGACATGAGCAGTCCTTC.

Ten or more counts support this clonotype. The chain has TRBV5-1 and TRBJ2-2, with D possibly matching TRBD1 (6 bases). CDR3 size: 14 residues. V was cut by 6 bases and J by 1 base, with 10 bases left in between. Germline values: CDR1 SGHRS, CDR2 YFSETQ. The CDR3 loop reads CASTSGQNTGELFF. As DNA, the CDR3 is TGCGCCAGCACTTCGGGACAGAACACCGGGGAGCTGTTTTTT.

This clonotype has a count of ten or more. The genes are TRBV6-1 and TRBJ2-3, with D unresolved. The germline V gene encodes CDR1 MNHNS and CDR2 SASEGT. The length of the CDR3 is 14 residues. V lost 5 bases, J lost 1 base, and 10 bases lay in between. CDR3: CASSLERRTDTQYF. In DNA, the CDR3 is TGTGCCAGCAGTTTAGAAAGACGCACAGATACGCAGTATTTT.

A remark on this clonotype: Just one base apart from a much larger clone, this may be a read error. The CDR3 sequence is CSVEGRGETQYF. The DNA of the CDR3 is TGCAGCGTTGAGGGGCGGGGAGAGACCCAGTACTTC. The genes are TRBV29-1 and TRBJ2-5, with a weak D call TRBD2 (6 bases). CDR3 length: 12 amino acids. CDR1 and CDR2 from the germline V gene are SQVTM and ANQGSEA. V was clipped by 3 bases and J by 4 bases, with 9 bases between them.

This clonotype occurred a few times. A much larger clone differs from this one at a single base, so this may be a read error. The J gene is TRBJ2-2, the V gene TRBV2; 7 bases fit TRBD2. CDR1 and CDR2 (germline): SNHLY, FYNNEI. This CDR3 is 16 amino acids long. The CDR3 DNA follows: TGTGTCAGCAGTGTTAGGGCTAGCGGTAACACCGGGGAGCTGTTTTTT. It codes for CVSSVRASGNTGELFF. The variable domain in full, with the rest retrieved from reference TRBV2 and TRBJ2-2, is EPEVTQTPSHQVTQMGQEVILRCVPISNHLYFYWYRQILGQKVEFLVSFYNNEISEKSEIFDDQFSVERPDGSNFTLKIRSTKLEDSAMYFCVSSVRASGNTGELFFGEGSRLTVL.

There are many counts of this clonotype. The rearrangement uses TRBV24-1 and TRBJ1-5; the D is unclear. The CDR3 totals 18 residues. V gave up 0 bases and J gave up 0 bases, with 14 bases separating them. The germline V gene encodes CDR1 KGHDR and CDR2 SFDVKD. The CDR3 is CATSDLQKGTYSNQPQHF. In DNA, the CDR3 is TGTGCCACCAGTGATTTGCAGAAAGGAACATATAGCAATCAGCCCCAGCATTTT.

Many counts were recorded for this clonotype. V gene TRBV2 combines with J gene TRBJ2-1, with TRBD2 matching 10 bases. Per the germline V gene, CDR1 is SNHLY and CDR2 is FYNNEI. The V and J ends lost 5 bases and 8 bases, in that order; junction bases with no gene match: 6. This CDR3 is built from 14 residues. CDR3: CASSLAGGLDEQFF. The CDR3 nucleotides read TGTGCCAGCAGTTTAGCGGGAGGATTGGATGAGCAGTTCTTC.

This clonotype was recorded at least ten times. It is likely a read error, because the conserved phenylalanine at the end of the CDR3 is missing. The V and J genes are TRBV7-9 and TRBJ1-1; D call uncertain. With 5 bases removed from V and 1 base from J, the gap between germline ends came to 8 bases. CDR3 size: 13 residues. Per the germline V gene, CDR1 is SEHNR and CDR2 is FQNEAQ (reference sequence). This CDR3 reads CASSAQPNTEAFI. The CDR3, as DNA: TGTGCCAGCAGCGCACAGCCGAACACTGAAGCTTTCATT.

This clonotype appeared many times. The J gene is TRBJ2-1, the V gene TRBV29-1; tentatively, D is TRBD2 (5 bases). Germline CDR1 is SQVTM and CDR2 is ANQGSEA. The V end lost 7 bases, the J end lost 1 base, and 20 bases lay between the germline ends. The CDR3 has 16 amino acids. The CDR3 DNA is TGCAGCGCCGGCGCGGGCGTCGTCGGTTCCTACAATGAGCAGTTCTTC. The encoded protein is CSAGAGVVGSYNEQFF.